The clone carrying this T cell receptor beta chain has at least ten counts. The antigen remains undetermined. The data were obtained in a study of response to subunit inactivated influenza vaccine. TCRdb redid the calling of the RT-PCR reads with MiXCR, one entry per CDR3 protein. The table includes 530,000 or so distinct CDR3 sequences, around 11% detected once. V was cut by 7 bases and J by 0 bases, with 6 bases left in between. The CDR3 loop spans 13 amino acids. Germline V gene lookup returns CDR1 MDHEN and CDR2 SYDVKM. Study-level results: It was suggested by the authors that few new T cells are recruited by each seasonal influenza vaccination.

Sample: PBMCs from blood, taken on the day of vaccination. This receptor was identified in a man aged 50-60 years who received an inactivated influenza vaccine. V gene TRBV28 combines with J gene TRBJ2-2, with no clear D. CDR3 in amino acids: CASTRTNTGELFF. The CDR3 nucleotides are TGTGCCAGCACCCGAACGAACACCGGGGAGCTGTTTTTT.